Sequencing of this T cell receptor beta chain was carried out in a study of radiation and T cells in renal cell carcinoma. Notes on the study in general: In blood, top tumor clones expanded by 2 weeks, shrinking by 4.

About this clone: What it binds is not known.

TCRdb's copy holds only in-frame clones and misses some; the assay was immunoSEQ multiplex PCR. The table records around 180,000 clones, about nine tenths of them present only once. CDR1 and CDR2 from the germline V gene are LNHNV and YYDKDF (reference sequence). The CDR3 is 13 amino acids. V shed 1 base and J shed 8 bases, with 11 bases lying between them. Time point noted: blood 4 weeks post-SBRT, at nephrectomy. Treatment reported: 15 Gy SBRT to primary tumor, nephrectomy 4 weeks later. Nephrectomy followed 15 Gy stereotactic body radiation by 4 weeks. Blood was sampled at baseline, 2 weeks and 4 weeks after SBRT.

The material sequenced was blood, taken from a patient whose treatment included radiotherapy and nephrectomy. This sequence was found in a woman in her forties or fifties with renal cell carcinoma. The chain has TRBV15 and TRBJ1-2; TRBD1 is a possible D gene (5 bases). CDR3 protein: CATSRGQGLGYTF. DNA for the CDR3: TGTGCCACCAGCAGAGGGCAGGGTCTCGGCTACACCTTC.